This T cell receptor (beta chain) was profiled in a study of shared clonotypes between healthy human individuals. Findings and limits, study-wide: A handful of donors held about 4.5% of naive CD4 clonotypes in common.

Some clones are missing from TCRdb's copy, which holds only in-frame ones; the method was immunoSEQ multiplex PCR. The table lists approximately 720,000 clones, 72% of them singletons. This clone has only a few counts. What it binds is not known. The V gene end was trimmed by 6 bases and the J gene end by 3 bases; junction bases not matched to a gene: 9. The CDR3 contains 15 residues. Germline-derived CDR1 and CDR2 are SGDLS and YYNGEE. The material sequenced was memory CD4+ T cells sorted from blood. Subset: CD45RA-negative fraction. The sequence was obtained from a woman aged 30 to 39 in good health. The chain uses TRBV9 and TRBJ2-1, with TRBD1 matching over 7 bases. CDR3 amino acids: CASTRTGAGYNEQFF. CDR3 coding DNA: TGTGCCAGCACCAGAACAGGGGCAGGCTACAATGAGCAGTTCTTC.